These T cell receptor beta chains were read from a single sample in a study of T-cell memory formation after mild COVID-19. Using its own MiXCR run on the 5' RACE reads, TCRdb lists one record per CDR3 protein. The sample has about 560,000 distinct CDR3 sequences; 20% to 25% are singletons. The sample taken for sequencing was PBMCs or a T cell subset sorted from them (not recorded which). These receptors were obtained from an adult woman who had mild COVID-19 (a few samples of this study predate the infection). Cell type and time point are not known. Both conserved end residues are part of each CDR3. The D gene is left open where the match is weak. Clone size, where shown, is once, few, many, or a class for clones that have expanded.

TRBV7-9	TRBJ2-5	-	-	TGTGCCAGCAGCGAAACCATGGGGGAGACCCAGTACTTC	CASSETMGETQYF
TRBV30	TRBJ2-5	-	few	TGTGCCTGGAGAGGAGGGCAAACCCAAGAGACCCAGTACTTC	CAWRGGQTQETQYF
TRBV18	TRBJ2-1	TRBD1	-	TGTGCCAGCTCACCTAGGACAGGGGGCCCTGATGAGCAGTTCTTC	CASSPRTGGPDEQFF
TRBV24-1	TRBJ2-2	-	few	TGTGCCACCAGTGATTTCCTCGGGACGGAGAACACCGGGGAGCTGTTTTTT	CATSDFLGTENTGELFF
TRBV7-9	TRBJ2-5	-	-	TGTGCCAGCAGCTTAGCGGCAGGGGCCGCCCCGACCGGAGAGACCCAGTACTTC	CASSLAAGAAPTGETQYF
TRBV20-1	TRBJ1-6	TRBD1	many	TGCAGTGCTAGATCCGGGACAGGGGGGAATTCACCCCTCCACTTT	CSARSGTGGNSPLHF
TRBV5-1	TRBJ2-5	-	-	TGCGCCAGCAGAGAGGACAATCAAGAGACCCAGTACTTC	CASREDNQETQYF
TRBV4-1	TRBJ1-5	-	-	TGCGCCAGCAGCCAACATACGGAGCCTTATCAGCCCCAGCATTTT	CASSQHTEPYQPQHF
TRBV12-3/TRBV12-4	TRBJ2-7	-	few	TGTGCCAGCAGTTTAAAGGGGACACGGACCTACGAGCAGTACTTC	CASSLKGTRTYEQYF
TRBV2	TRBJ2-5	TRBD1	-	TGTGCCGGCGGGACAGGGGTTATCCAAGAGACCCAGTACTTC	CAGGTGVIQETQYF
TRBV7-8	TRBJ2-1	-	few	TGTGCCAGCAATCTCCTCCTCCGGACGAATGAGCAGTTCTTC	CASNLLLRTNEQFF
TRBV9	TRBJ2-1	TRBD2	few	TGTGCCAGCAGCGGACTAGCGGGAACAGCCAATGAGCAGTTCTTC	CASSGLAGTANEQFF
TRBV20-1	TRBJ1-1	-	-	TGCAGTGCTAGAGACCCCCCATCAGGGAACACTGAAGCTTTCTTT	CSARDPPSGNTEAFF
TRBV12-3/TRBV12-4	TRBJ1-2	-	-	TGTGCCAGCAGTTTCACGTCCCAGGGATTTGGCTACACCTTC	CASSFTSQGFGYTF
TRBV6-5	TRBJ2-3	TRBD2	-	TGTGCCAGCAGGCGGGGGGAGCTAGCGGATACGCAGTATTTT	CASRRGELADTQYF
TRBV10-3	TRBJ2-3	-	few	TGTGCCATCAGCTCTAGCGACGGTTTCACAGATACGCAGTATTTT	CAISSSDGFTDTQYF
TRBV29-1	TRBJ2-1	TRBD1	many	TGCAGCGTTGAAGTCCCTGGACAGGGTTATGAGCAGTTCTTC	CSVEVPGQGYEQFF
TRBV20-1	TRBJ2-3	-	-	TGCAGTGCTAGAGATCTCCGGAGCCCACAGTATTTT	CSARDLRSPQYF
TRBV12-3/TRBV12-4	TRBJ1-1	-	few	TGTGCCAGCACAGGCACTTTGGGGACCGGGAACACTGAAGCTTTCTTT	CASTGTLGTGNTEAFF
TRBV7-2	TRBJ1-2	TRBD1	-	TGTGCCAGCACCTTCCGCCCAGGGGGCGCGCCCTATGGCTACACCTTC	CASTFRPGGAPYGYTF
TRBV5-6	TRBJ2-1	TRBD2	-	TGTGCCAGCAGCTTGGGTAGCGGGAGGCTGGATGAGCAGTTCTTC	CASSLGSGRLDEQFF
TRBV25-1	TRBJ1-6	-	-	TGTGCCAGCAGTGAGGGCATAGCCCATAATTCACCCCTCCACTTT	CASSEGIAHNSPLHF
TRBV20-1	TRBJ2-3	TRBD2	few	TGCAGCGCTCAAGCGGGGGATGGCACAGATACGCAGTATTTT	CSAQAGDGTDTQYF
TRBV10-3	TRBJ2-7	-	-	TGTGCCGTTGCGGGTAATCTTGAGGGAGCCTACGAGCAGTACTTC	CAVAGNLEGAYEQYF
TRBV7-9	TRBJ2-1	-	-	TGTGCCAGCAGCTTACAGGCCCTACATCAGTTCTTC	CASSLQALHQFF
TRBV29-1	TRBJ1-1	-	-	TGCAGCGTCTCGGCGCAGGGGCGCACTGAAGCTTTCTTT	CSVSAQGRTEAFF
TRBV12-3/TRBV12-4	TRBJ1-1	-	-	TGTGCCAGCAGTTTTTACTGGGGTGGGACCACTGAAGCTTTCTTT	CASSFYWGGTTEAFF
TRBV2	TRBJ1-2	-	few	TGTGCCAGCAGTGAAGCAGGCTATGGCTACACCTTC	CASSEAGYGYTF
TRBV5-6	TRBJ1-2	-	-	TGTGCCAGCAGCGAGACCCCCTATGGCTACACCTTC	CASSETPYGYTF
TRBV12-3/TRBV12-4	TRBJ2-1	TRBD2	-	TGTGCCAGCAGTTCCAATGTAGGAGCGGGAAAGGCTTTCTACAATGAGCAGTTCTTC	CASSSNVGAGKAFYNEQFF
TRBV5-4	TRBJ2-7	TRBD2	many	TGTGCCAGCAGAGGCGGGAGCGCTACCTACGAGCAGTACTTC	CASRGGSATYEQYF
TRBV30	TRBJ1-6	-	few	TGTGCCTGGAGTGTACCAAGGTCACCCCTCCACTTT	CAWSVPRSPLHF
TRBV12-3/TRBV12-4	TRBJ1-5	TRBD1	few	TGTGCCAGCAGTTATACAGGGGATGCCAATCAGCCCCAGCATTTT	CASSYTGDANQPQHF
TRBV7-6	TRBJ2-5	TRBD2	few	TGTGCCAGCAGCCCCCTCGGGGGGGAGCGGACCCAGTACTTC	CASSPLGGERTQYF
TRBV5-1	TRBJ1-4	TRBD1	few	TGCGCCAGCAGCTTGGATTTGGGACAGGGGGGAGAAAAACTGTTTTTT	CASSLDLGQGGEKLFF
TRBV27	TRBJ1-5	TRBD1	-	TGTGCCAGCAAAAACAGGGGGCTTAGCAATCAGCCCCAGCATTTT	CASKNRGLSNQPQHF
TRBV18	TRBJ1-1	-	many	TGTGCCAGCTCTACGACAGGCCAGCGTGGGGGAGCGAACACTGAAGCTTTCTTT	CASSTTGQRGGANTEAFF
TRBV7-3	TRBJ2-1	TRBD2	few	TGTGCCAGCAGCAAAGTAGCGGGGGCAGCTTACAATGAGCAGTTCTTC	CASSKVAGAAYNEQFF
TRBV9	TRBJ2-3	TRBD1	-	TGTGCCAGCAGCGTCTCCGGGACAGCCACAGATACGCAGTATTTT	CASSVSGTATDTQYF
TRBV27	TRBJ2-1	TRBD2	-	TGTGCCAGCAGTCCCCTGAGCGGGGGGGCCCGCAATGAGCAGTTCTTC	CASSPLSGGARNEQFF
TRBV5-1	TRBJ2-3	-	few	TGCGCCAGCAGCTGGTCAGGGAGGTCAGATACGCAGTATTTT	CASSWSGRSDTQYF
TRBV4-1	TRBJ1-1	TRBD1	-	TGCGCCAGCAGCCCCCCGACAGGGGGGAAAGCTTTCTTT	CASSPPTGGKAFF
TRBV6-6	TRBJ2-7	TRBD1	-	TGTGCCAGCAGTTACTCTGGGACAGACATTACCTACGAGCAGTACTTC	CASSYSGTDITYEQYF
TRBV6-6	TRBJ1-5	TRBD1	-	TGTGCCATCGCACAGGGGGGCAATCAGCCCCAGCATTTT	CAIAQGGNQPQHF
TRBV7-6	TRBJ2-7	-	-	TGTGCCAGCAGCCCCGAAATGGCCTACGAGCAGTACTTC	CASSPEMAYEQYF
TRBV6-5	TRBJ2-3	-	few	TGTGCCAGCAGTTACCGCCGGCCCACAGATACGCAGTATTTT	CASSYRRPTDTQYF
TRBV11-2	TRBJ2-3	TRBD2	few	TGTGCCAGCAGCTTAGACTCCTGGCTAGCGGGATTCGATACGCAGTATTTT	CASSLDSWLAGFDTQYF
TRBV5-1	TRBJ2-3	TRBD2	many	TGCGCCAGCAGCAGCGGGGCTATTAGCACAGATACGCAGTATTTT	CASSSGAISTDTQYF
TRBV12-3/TRBV12-4	TRBJ2-6	TRBD1	many	TGTGCCAGCAGTTCACGGGACAGGGGTTCAGGGGCCAACGTCCTGACTTTC	CASSSRDRGSGANVLTF
TRBV7-8	TRBJ2-6	-	few	TGTGCCAGCAGCGAGAGGGTCTCTGGGGCCAACGTCCTGACTTTC	CASSERVSGANVLTF
TRBV24-1	TRBJ2-1	-	-	TGTGCCACCGGGGCGGGGACAGACAATGAGCAGTTCTTC	CATGAGTDNEQFF
TRBV7-3	TRBJ2-3	-	few	TGTGCCAGCAGCTTAAGTCCGGGGCTGACCACAGATACGCAGTATTTT	CASSLSPGLTTDTQYF
TRBV5-1	TRBJ2-1	TRBD1	many	TGCGCCAGCAGCCTGGGACAGGGGGAGAATGAGCAGTTCTTC	CASSLGQGENEQFF
TRBV7-6	TRBJ2-5	TRBD2	few	TGTGCCAGCAGCTTAAGTCTGCGGGGGGAGACCCAGTACTTC	CASSLSLRGETQYF
TRBV14	TRBJ2-7	-	-	TGTGCCAGCAGCCAAGATCAGGGGAGTCGCGAGCAGTACTTC	CASSQDQGSREQYF
TRBV24-1	TRBJ1-1	-	few	TGTGCCACCAGTGACGCCGGGACGACTGAAGCTTTCTTT	CATSDAGTTEAFF
TRBV24-1	TRBJ2-2	-	-	TGTGCCACCCAGAGTTCGTACGGGGAGCTGTTTTTT	CATQSSYGELFF
TRBV5-1	TRBJ2-1	TRBD1	few	TGCGCCAGCGGCCCCGTCGGGACAGGGGTTAATGAGCAGTTCTTC	CASGPVGTGVNEQFF
TRBV12-3/TRBV12-4	TRBJ2-7	TRBD2	-	TGTGCCAGCACCGGGACTAGCGGGCGCTACGAGCAGTACTTC	CASTGTSGRYEQYF